The 22 T cell receptor beta chains listed next were all sequenced from one sample in a study of sequential checkpoint blockade in melanoma. Sequencing used immunoSEQ multiplex PCR; TCRdb keeps in-frame clones, though not all of them. The sample shows approximately 10,000 clones, roughly 81% of them seen only once. Treatment indicated: randomized to nivolumab then ipilimumab (arm A) or the reverse (arm B). The sequencing here drew on CD8+ T cells sorted from blood (inferred from file names), taken from a patient given nivolumab and ipilimumab in sequence. The receptors were sampled from a human donor with melanoma.

The gene calls are TRBV10-2 and TRBJ2-3; 13 nucleotides agree with TRBD2. Germline loops: CDR1 WSHSY, CDR2 SAAADI. The CDR3 has 18 residues. Trimming removed 6 bases from V and 0 bases from J; junction bases left unmatched: 9. The CDR3 DNA reads as TGCGCCAGCAGCGGACTAGCGGGAGTGTCGGGAAGCACAGATACGCAGTATTTT. Amino acid sequence: CASSGLAGVSGSTDTQYF.

The chain has TRBV4-1 and TRBJ2-2, with TRBD2 identical over 11 bases. In germline, CDR1 is MGHRA, CDR2 YSYEKL. This CDR3 comprises 13 residues. J lost 14 bases, V lost 4 bases, and 6 bases had no gene match. The DNA of the CDR3 is TGCGCCAGCAGCCCACCTACTAGCGGGGGACTGTTTTTT. Translating gives CASSPPTSGGLFF.

The CDR3 DNA follows: TGTGCCAGCAGCTTCGCGAGCTATGAGCAGTTCTTC. This codes for CASSFASYEQFF. V and J are TRBV7-9 and TRBJ2-1, with D hard to call. Germline assignment: CDR1 SEHNR and CDR2 FQNEAQ (reference sequence). The CDR3 totals 12 residues. With 3 bases removed from V and 8 bases from J, the gap between germline ends came to 8 bases.

This sequence joins TRBV18 and TRBJ1-2; 7 nucleotides align to TRBD1. CDR1 is KGHSH, CDR2 LQKENI, per germline. The junction had 8 bases not matched to a gene; V was cut back by 4 bases and J by 3 bases. This CDR3 region has 15 residues. The chain's CDR3 is CASSRGDSLYYGYTF. The CDR3 nucleotides read TGTGCCAGCTCACGTGGGGACAGCCTATACTATGGCTACACCTTC.

The genes are TRBV7-9 and TRBJ1-2; 8 bases match TRBD1. The CDR3 has 11 residues. Germline CDR1 SEHNR, CDR2 FQNEAQ (reference sequence). V was pared by 7 bases and J by 7 bases, with 2 bases of the junction left unmatched. CDR3 region: CASTGGPGYTF. The CDR3 bases are TGTGCCAGCACAGGGGGCCCTGGCTACACCTTC.

Notes on this clone: A junction end diverges from the germline sequence, so it may reflect a read error. V usage is TRBV28 and J usage is TRBJ2-2, with D possibly TRBD1 on 5 matching bases. The CDR3 has 16 residues. Germline V gene data show CDR1 as MDHEN and CDR2 as SYDVKM. The CDR3 loop is CASTLRQLTNTGELFF. The CDR3 nucleotides read TGTGCCAGCACTTTACGACAGCTCACGAACACCGGGGAGCTGTTTTTT.

The rearrangement joins TRBV5-1 to TRBJ1-1, with TRBD1 identical over 9 bases. The germline V gene has CDR1 SGHRS and CDR2 YFSETQ. This CDR3 is built from 16 residues. With 2 bases clipped from V and 5 bases from J, the junction kept 10 bases outside the gene matches. CDR3 region: CASSLLGQGEETEAFF. In DNA, the CDR3 is TGCGCCAGCAGCTTACTGGGACAGGGAGAGGAGACTGAAGCTTTCTTT.

The rearrangement uses TRBV30 and TRBJ2-7, with a tentative D call TRBD2 (7 bases). Germline lookup yields CDR1 GTSNPN and CDR2 SVGIG (reference sequence). Trimming took 1 base from V and 2 from J, leaving 15 bases between them. CDR3 length: 15 residues. CDR3 loop: CAWSEGGGRPYEQYF. CDR3 in DNA: TGTGCCTGGAGTGAGGGGGGAGGGAGGCCCTACGAGCAGTACTTC.

V and J are TRBV9 and TRBJ2-3, with D tentatively TRBD2 (6 bases). The germline gives CDR1 SGDLS, CDR2 YYNGEE. V was clipped by 4 bases and J by 2 bases, with 14 bases between them. This CDR3 has 15 amino acids. Written as DNA, the CDR3 is TGTGCCAGCAGCCACTGGGCTAGCGACACAGATACGCAGTATTTT. It is translated as CASSHWASDTDTQYF. The full variable domain, in which reference TRBV9 and TRBJ2-3 provide the parts outside the CDR3, is DSGVTQTPKHLITATGQRVTLRCSPRSGDLSVYWYQQSLDQGLQFLIQYYNGEERAKGNILERFSAQQFPDLHSELNLSSLELGDSALYFCASSHWASDTDTQYFGPGTRLTVL.

Comment on this clone: The same CDR3 is also encoded by other DNA sequences in this sample. This chain links TRBV7-9 with TRBJ2-1; possibly TRBD2 for D (6 bases). This CDR3 has 15 amino acids. V lost 5 bases, J lost 4 bases, and 15 bases lay in between. The germline V gene encodes CDR1 SEHNR and CDR2 FQNEAQ (reference sequence). This CDR3 is CASSAGLAVYNEQFF. The CDR3 bases are TGTGCCAGCAGCGCTGGATTAGCGGTATACAATGAGCAGTTCTTC. Complete variable domain (other parts from reference TRBV7-9 and TRBJ2-1): DTGVSQNPRHKITKRGQNVTFRCDPISEHNRLYWYRQTLGQGPEFLTYFQNEAQLEKSRLLSDRFSAERPKGSFSTLEIQRTEQGDSAMYLCASSAGLAVYNEQFFGPGTRLTVL.

This clone was recorded only once. J is TRBJ2-5 and V is TRBV7-6; TRBD2 is a possible D gene (5 bases). The V and J ends lost 2 bases and 7 bases respectively, with 8 bases between them. Germline CDR1 and CDR2: SGHVS and FNYEAQ. The CDR3 has 12 amino acids. The CDR3 nucleotides are TGTGCCAGCAGCTTATTTCGGGGGACCCAGTACTTC. Translated: CASSLFRGTQYF.

J is TRBJ2-1 and V is TRBV4-3; D possibly corresponds to TRBD1 (6 bases). Germline values: CDR1 LGHNA, CDR2 YSLEER. This CDR3 has 15 residues. Trimming took off 3 bases at V and 0 bases at J, with 9 bases between the two ends. CDR3 DNA sequence: TGCGCCAGCAGCCAGAGACAGGCCTCCTACAATGAGCAGTTCTTC. Amino acid sequence: CASSQRQASYNEQFF.

J is TRBJ2-5 and V is TRBV18, with a weak D call TRBD2 (5 bases). The V gene's germline CDR1 is KGHSH and CDR2 LQKENI. V was pared by 2 bases and J by 4 bases, with 8 bases between. This CDR3 has 13 amino acids. As DNA, the CDR3 is TGTGCCAGCTCACCAGAACGGGGAGAGACCCAGTACTTC. Translating gives CASSPERGETQYF.

The chain carries TRBV25-1 and TRBJ2-7; weak D call: TRBD2 (5 bases). The CDR3 has 11 residues. Trimming took 8 bases from V and 4 from J, leaving 9 bases between them. Germline CDR1 reads MGHDK; CDR2 reads SYGVNS. CDR3 region: CASGSVYEQYF. In nucleotides, the CDR3 is TGTGCCAGCGGGAGTGTGTACGAGCAGTACTTC.

This chain uses TRBV27 with TRBJ1-2, with a weak D call TRBD1 (5 bases). V dropped 2 bases and J dropped 5 bases, with 12 bases sitting between them. CDR1 and CDR2 (germline): MNHEY, SMNVEV (reference sequence). The length of the CDR3 is 14 residues. The CDR3 nucleotides are TGTGCCAGCAGTTTACGGGGGAGCGGATATGGCTACACCTTC. Translated, it gives CASSLRGSGYGYTF.

The chain couples TRBV13 to TRBJ2-7, with a possible D match to TRBD2 (6 bases). V was cut by 4 bases and J by 7 bases, with 26 bases left in between. The germline CDR1 and CDR2 sequences are PRHDT and FYEKMQ (reference sequence). This CDR3 is built from 17 residues. The CDR3 protein is CASSWRDLLATAEEQYF. As DNA, the CDR3 is TGTGCCAGCAGCTGGCGGGACCTACTAGCTACTGCGGAAGAGCAGTACTTC.

The rearrangement uses TRBV27 and TRBJ2-7; 11 bases line up with TRBD2. The junction had 9 bases not matched to a gene; V was cut back by 4 bases and J by 4 bases. Germline lookup yields CDR1 MNHEY and CDR2 SMNVEV (reference sequence). This CDR3 spans 16 amino acids. The chain's CDR3 is CASSSSLAGGPYEQYF. The CDR3 DNA follows: TGTGCCAGCAGTTCCTCATTAGCGGGAGGGCCATACGAGCAGTACTTC.

The rearrangement links TRBV13 to TRBJ1-1, with D possibly TRBD1 on 6 matching bases. In germline, CDR1 is PRHDT, CDR2 FYEKMQ (reference sequence). V was clipped by 5 bases and J by 2 bases, with 15 bases between them. The CDR3 has 15 residues. Here the CDR3 reads CASSGRQTGNTEAFF. The CDR3 coding sequence is TGTGCCAGCAGCGGGAGACAGACAGGTAACACTGAAGCTTTCTTT.

The chain links TRBV30 to TRBJ2-7; tentative D call: TRBD1 (6 bases). Looked up from germline, CDR1 is GTSNPN and CDR2 is SVGIG (reference sequence). With 2 bases removed from V and 0 bases from J, the gap between germline ends came to 8 bases. This CDR3 contains 13 residues. The CDR3 region has the DNA TGTGCCTGGAGTTGGACAGACTCCTACGAGCAGTACTTC. As protein: CAWSWTDSYEQYF.

The chain couples TRBV5-4 to TRBJ2-5; 9 positions match TRBD1. With the DNA end fitting TRBJ2-7 better, the J assignment may be wrong. The CDR3 runs 15 residues. CDR1 and CDR2 from the germline V gene are SGHNT and YYREEE (reference sequence). The CDR3 DNA reads as TGTGCCAGCAGCCACCTGCCCGACAGGGGGTACGAGCAGTACTTC. This sequence encodes CASSHLPDRGYEQYF.

This chain connects TRBV7-9 to TRBJ1-2; D not resolved. The CDR3 extends over 13 amino acids. Germline V gene sequence: CDR1 SEHNR, CDR2 FQNEAQ (reference sequence). Deletions cut 0 bases from V and 6 bases from J, with 8 bases between. CDR3 coding DNA: TGTGCCAGCAGCTTAGCAAATTCCGATGGCTACACCTTC. It codes for CASSLANSDGYTF.

CDR3 nucleotide sequence: TGTGCCAGCACCGCCGGGGGGGTAACATATGAGCAGTTCTTC. It codes for CASTAGGVTYEQFF. The chain uses TRBV27 and TRBJ2-1, with TRBD2 matching 8 bases. Trimming removed 7 bases from V and 8 bases from J; junction bases left unmatched: 10. Germline CDR1 MNHEY, CDR2 SMNVEV (reference sequence). The CDR3 consists of 14 residues.